This TCR beta chain was identified in a study of T cells in Graves' hyperthyroidism and ophthalmopathy. Study details: Staff took peripheral blood when the initial diagnosis was made, before any treatment began.

From RNA transcripts, TCR beta CDR3 regions were amplified. The HTBI set primed first-round TCR CDR3 RT-PCR. TCRdb reprocessed the multiplex PCR reads via MiXCR and lists one record per CDR3 protein. The table records over 250,000 distinct CDR3 sequences, around a quarter of them present only once. This clonotype has at least ten counts. Its specificity is unknown. The diagnoses drew upon clinical symptoms, serum thyroxine and TRAb, thyroid ultrasound and orbital computed tomography. CDR3 length: 12 residues. Trimming took off 4 bases at V and 8 bases at J, with 11 bases between the two ends. Germline lookup yields CDR1 SGHVS and CDR2 FQNEAQ. General study findings and limits: A model using 13 V-J features told ophthalmopathy apart from stable hyperthyroidism.

Material for sequencing was blood. The rearrangement joins TRBV7-8 to TRBJ1-2; no definite D call. This clonotype was obtained from a man between 35 and 55 years old with Graves' hyperthyroidism that later progressed to Graves' ophthalmopathy. The CDR3 here is CASSSSLGGYTF. In DNA, the CDR3 is TGTGCCAGCAGCTCAAGCCTGGGGGGCTACACCTTC.